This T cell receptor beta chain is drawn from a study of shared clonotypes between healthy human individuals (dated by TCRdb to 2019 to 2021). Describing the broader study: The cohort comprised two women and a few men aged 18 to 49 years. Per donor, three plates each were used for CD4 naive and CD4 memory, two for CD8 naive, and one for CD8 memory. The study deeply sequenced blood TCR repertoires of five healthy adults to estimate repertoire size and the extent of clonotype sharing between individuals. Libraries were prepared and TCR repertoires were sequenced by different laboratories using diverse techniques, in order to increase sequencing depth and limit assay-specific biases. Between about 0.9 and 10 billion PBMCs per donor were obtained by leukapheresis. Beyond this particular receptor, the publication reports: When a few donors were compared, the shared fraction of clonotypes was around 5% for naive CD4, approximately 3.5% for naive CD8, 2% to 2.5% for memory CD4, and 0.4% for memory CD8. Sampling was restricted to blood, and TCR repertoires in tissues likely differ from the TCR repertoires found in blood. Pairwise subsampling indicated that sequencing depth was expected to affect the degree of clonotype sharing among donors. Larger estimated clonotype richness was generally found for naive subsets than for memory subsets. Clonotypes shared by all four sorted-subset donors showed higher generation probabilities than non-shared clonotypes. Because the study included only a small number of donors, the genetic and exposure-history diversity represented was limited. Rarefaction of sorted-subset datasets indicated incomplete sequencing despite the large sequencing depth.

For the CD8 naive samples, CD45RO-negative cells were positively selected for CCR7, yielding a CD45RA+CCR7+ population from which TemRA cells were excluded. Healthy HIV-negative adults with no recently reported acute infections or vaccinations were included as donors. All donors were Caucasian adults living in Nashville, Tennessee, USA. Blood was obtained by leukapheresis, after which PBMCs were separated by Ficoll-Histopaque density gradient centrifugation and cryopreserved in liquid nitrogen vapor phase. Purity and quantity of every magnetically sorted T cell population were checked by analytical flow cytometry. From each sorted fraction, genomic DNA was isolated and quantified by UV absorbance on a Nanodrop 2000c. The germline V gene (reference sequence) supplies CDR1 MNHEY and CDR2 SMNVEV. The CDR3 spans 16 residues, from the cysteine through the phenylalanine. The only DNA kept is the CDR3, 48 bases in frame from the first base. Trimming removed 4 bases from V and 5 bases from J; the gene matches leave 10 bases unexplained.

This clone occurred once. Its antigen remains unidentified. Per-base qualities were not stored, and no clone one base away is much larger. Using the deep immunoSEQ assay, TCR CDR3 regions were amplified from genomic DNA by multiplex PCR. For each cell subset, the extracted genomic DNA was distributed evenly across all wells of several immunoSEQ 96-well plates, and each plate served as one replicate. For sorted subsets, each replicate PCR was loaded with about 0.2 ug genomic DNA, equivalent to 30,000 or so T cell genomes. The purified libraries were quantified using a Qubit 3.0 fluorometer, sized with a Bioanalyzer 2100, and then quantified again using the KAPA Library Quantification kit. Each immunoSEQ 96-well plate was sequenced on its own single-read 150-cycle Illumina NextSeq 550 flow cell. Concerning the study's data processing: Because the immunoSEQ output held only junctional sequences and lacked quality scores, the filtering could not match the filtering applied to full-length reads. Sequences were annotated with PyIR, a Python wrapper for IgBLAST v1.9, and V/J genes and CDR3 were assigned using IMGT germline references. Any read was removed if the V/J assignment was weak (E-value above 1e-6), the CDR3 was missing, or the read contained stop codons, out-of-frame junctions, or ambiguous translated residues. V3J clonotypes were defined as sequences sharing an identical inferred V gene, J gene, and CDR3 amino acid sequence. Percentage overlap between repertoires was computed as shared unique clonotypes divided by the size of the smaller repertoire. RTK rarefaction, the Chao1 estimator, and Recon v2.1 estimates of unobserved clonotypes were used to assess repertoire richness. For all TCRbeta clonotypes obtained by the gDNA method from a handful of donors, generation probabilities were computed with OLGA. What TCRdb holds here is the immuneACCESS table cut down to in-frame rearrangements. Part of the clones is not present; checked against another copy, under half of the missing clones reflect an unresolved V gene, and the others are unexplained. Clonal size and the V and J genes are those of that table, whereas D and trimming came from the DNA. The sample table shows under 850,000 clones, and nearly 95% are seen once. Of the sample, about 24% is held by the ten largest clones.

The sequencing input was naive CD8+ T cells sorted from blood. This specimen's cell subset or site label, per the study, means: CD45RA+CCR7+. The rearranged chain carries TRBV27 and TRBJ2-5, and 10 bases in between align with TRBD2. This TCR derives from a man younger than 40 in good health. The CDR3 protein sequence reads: CASSSSLAGDGETQYF. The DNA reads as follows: TGTGCCAGCAGTTCGTCTCTAGCGGGAGATGGGGAGACCCAGTACTTC.